This is a list of T cell receptor beta chains from one sample in a study of T cell repertoires in cytomegalovirus infection. TCRdb processed the reads anew with MiXCR; each CDR3 protein has one entry. The table includes more than 250,000 distinct CDR3 sequences, 12% to 15% detected once. The sample consisted of PBMCs. Every receptor here comes from a human donor in good health (CMV status not recorded). Some clones in this sample may be carry-over from other donors' samples. The CDR3 runs from the conserved cysteine through the conserved F or W. Each record gives: clone size, J gene, CDR3 length, V gene, D gene, CDR3 protein, CDR3 DNA. D genes are given only for firm matches. Clone size is not always given. Where it is, it says once, few, many or a class for expanded clones.

few,TRBJ1-5,16,TRBV19,NA,CASSIGGWADNQPQHF,TGTGCCAGTAGTATTGGAGGGTGGGCGGACAATCAGCCCCAGCATTTT
many,TRBJ2-3,16,TRBV6-5,TRBD2,CASSYSKRGRTDTQYF,TGTGCCAGCAGTTACTCAAAGCGGGGGCGCACAGATACGCAGTATTTT
many,TRBJ2-7,17,TRBV4-3,NA,CASSQEGQRVYLYEQYF,TGCGCCAGCAGCCAAGAAGGTCAGCGGGTTTACCTCTACGAGCAGTACTTC
many,TRBJ2-3,15,TRBV4-3,TRBD2,CASSRDYVDTDTQYF,TGCGCCAGCAGCCGGGACTACGTCGACACAGATACGCAGTATTTT
few,TRBJ2-3,14,TRBV6-1,NA,CASSYGGKGDTQYF,TGTGCCAGCAGTTACGGCGGGAAGGGAGATACGCAGTATTTT
few,TRBJ2-6,15,TRBV9,NA,CASSVEGSGANVLTF,TGTGCCAGCAGCGTAGAAGGCTCTGGGGCCAACGTCCTGACTTTC
few,TRBJ2-3,15,TRBV9,TRBD2,CASSVLAGEADTQYF,TGTGCCAGCAGCGTTCTAGCGGGAGAGGCAGATACGCAGTATTTT
NA,TRBJ1-2,13,TRBV2,NA,CASRRGSSDGYTF,TGTGCCAGCAGGAGGGGCTCAAGCGATGGCTACACCTTC
many,TRBJ2-7,15,TRBV7-2,NA,CASSLAVGGAYEQYF,TGTGCCAGCAGCTTAGCGGTAGGCGGGGCATACGAGCAGTACTTC
few,TRBJ1-2,16,TRBV18,NA,CASSPSVDKTMRGYTF,TGTGCCAGCTCACCATCCGTGGACAAGACTATGCGTGGCTACACCTTC
many,TRBJ2-7,15,TRBV7-2,NA,CASSLVGTEIYEQYF,TGTGCCAGCAGCTTAGTTGGGACGGAGATCTACGAGCAGTACTTC
NA,TRBJ2-1,14,TRBV29-1,TRBD2,CSVVREGLPDEQFF,TGCAGCGTCGTCCGGGAGGGACTTCCCGATGAGCAGTTCTTC
NA,TRBJ2-1,16,TRBV12-3/TRBV12-4,TRBD2,CASSLTGTSGELKQFF,TGTGCCAGCAGTTTAACCGGGACTAGCGGGGAATTGAAGCAGTTCTTC
many,TRBJ1-1,14,TRBV7-8,NA,CASSPRSANTEAFF,TGTGCCAGCAGCCCGAGATCGGCGAACACTGAAGCTTTCTTT
many,TRBJ1-1,17,TRBV12-3/TRBV12-4,TRBD1,CASSTWTGGASNTEAFF,TGTGCCAGCAGTACCTGGACAGGGGGCGCGTCGAACACTGAAGCTTTCTTT
few,TRBJ2-2,13,TRBV2,NA,CALKAANTGELFF,TGTGCCCTTAAGGCGGCGAACACCGGGGAGCTGTTTTTT
many,TRBJ2-5,12,TRBV20-1,TRBD1,CSTHRGSGTQYF,TGCAGTACCCACAGGGGCAGTGGGACCCAGTACTTC
many,TRBJ1-6,13,TRBV20-1,NA,CSASRTEGSPLHF,TGCAGTGCTAGCCGGACGGAGGGGTCACCCCTCCACTTT
many,TRBJ2-4,15,TRBV28,NA,CASVPGQTSKNIQYF,TGTGCCAGCGTACCTGGACAGACCTCCAAAAACATTCAGTACTTC
many,TRBJ1-3,15,TRBV7-2,NA,CASSSQLVPGNTIYF,TGTGCCAGCAGCTCACAGCTAGTTCCTGGAAACACCATATATTTT
many,TRBJ2-3,13,TRBV7-8,NA,CASSSLKEVTQYF,TGTGCCAGCAGCTCGCTAAAGGAGGTAACGCAGTATTTT
many,TRBJ2-5,12,TRBV11-2,NA,CASSKDASGVHF,TGTGCCAGCAGCAAGGACGCCTCTGGAGTCCACTTC
few,TRBJ2-7,15,TRBV7-2,NA,CASSLATESSYEQYF,TGTGCCAGCAGCTTAGCAACGGAAAGCTCCTACGAGCAGTACTTC
NA,TRBJ2-2,16,TRBV20-1,TRBD2,CSARDSTGGNTGELFF,TGCAGTGCTAGAGATTCGACGGGGGGGAACACCGGGGAGCTGTTTTTT
NA,TRBJ2-7,12,TRBV29-1,NA,CSAWSAGNEQYF,TGCAGTGCTTGGTCAGCGGGCAACGAGCAGTACTTC
NA,TRBJ2-1,14,TRBV29-1,TRBD2,CSVLLAGVYNEQFF,TGCAGCGTTCTCCTAGCGGGAGTATACAATGAGCAGTTCTTC
many,TRBJ1-5,15,TRBV5-8,NA,CASSLRGRSNQPQHF,TGTGCCAGCAGCTTGCGGGGACGGAGCAATCAGCCCCAGCATTTT
NA,TRBJ1-5,14,TRBV20-1,TRBD1,CSATTGISNQPQHF,TGCAGTGCCACGACAGGGATTAGCAATCAGCCCCAGCATTTT
many,TRBJ1-1,15,TRBV5-4,NA,CASSIGQSMNTEAFF,TGTGCCAGCAGCATAGGACAGTCCATGAACACTGAAGCTTTCTTT
NA,TRBJ2-6,19,TRBV7-9,TRBD1,CASSLSSTGGASGANVLTF,TGTGCCAGCAGCTTGAGTTCGACAGGGGGCGCCTCTGGGGCCAACGTCCTGACTTTC
many,TRBJ1-1,13,TRBV12-3/TRBV12-4,NA,CASSPPDPYEAFF,TGTGCCAGCAGCCCCCCGGATCCCTATGAAGCTTTCTTT
many,TRBJ1-6,15,TRBV28,NA,CASSLATGMSSPLHF,TGTGCCAGCAGTTTAGCCACAGGGATGAGTTCACCCCTCCACTTT
many,TRBJ1-1,16,TRBV12-3/TRBV12-4,NA,CASSPEGVVMNTEAFF,TGTGCCAGCTCCCCCGAGGGGGTTGTGATGAACACTGAAGCTTTCTTT
few,TRBJ2-7,15,TRBV18,NA,CASSPLGGSAYEQYF,TGTGCCAGCTCACCTCTAGGCGGGTCCGCCTACGAGCAGTACTTC
many,TRBJ2-1,15,TRBV12-3/TRBV12-4,NA,CASRLSGIRGNEQFF,TGTGCCAGCAGACTATCTGGCATTCGAGGAAATGAGCAGTTCTTC
NA,TRBJ2-5,17,TRBV20-1,NA,CSAVGFHDKPRQETQYF,TGCAGTGCCGTAGGGTTCCATGACAAACCGCGGCAAGAGACCCAGTACTTC
many,TRBJ2-6,18,TRBV12-3/TRBV12-4,NA,CASSLYVGGLSGANVLTF,TGTGCCAGCAGTTTATATGTGGGAGGCCTCTCTGGGGCCAACGTCCTGACTTTC